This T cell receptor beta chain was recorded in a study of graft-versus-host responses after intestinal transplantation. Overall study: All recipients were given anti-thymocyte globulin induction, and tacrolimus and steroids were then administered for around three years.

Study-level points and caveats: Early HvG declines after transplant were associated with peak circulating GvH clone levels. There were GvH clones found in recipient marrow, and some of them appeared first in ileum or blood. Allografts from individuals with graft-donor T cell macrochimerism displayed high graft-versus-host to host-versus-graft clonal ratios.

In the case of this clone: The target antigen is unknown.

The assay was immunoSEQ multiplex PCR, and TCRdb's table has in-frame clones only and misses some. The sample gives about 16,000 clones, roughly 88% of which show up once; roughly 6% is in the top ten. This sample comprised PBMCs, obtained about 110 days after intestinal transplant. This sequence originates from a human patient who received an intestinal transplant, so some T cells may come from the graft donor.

CDR3 protein: CASSSGTSGTETQYF. CDR3 DNA sequence: TGTGCCAGCAGTTCCGGGACTAGCGGGACTGAGACCCAGTACTTC. V and J are TRBV6-4 and TRBJ2-5; the match to TRBD2 covers 13 bases. There are 15 residues in the CDR3. Germline CDR1 and CDR2: MRHNA and SNTAGT. V was clipped by 5 bases and J by 5 bases; unmatched bases: 5.